Below are 27 T cell receptor beta chains sequenced from a single sample in a study of shared clonotypes between healthy human individuals. Produced via immunoSEQ multiplex PCR; TCRdb's table is partial and in-frame only. The sample lists some 1.5 million clones; roughly 98% were seen once. Sequencing input: naive CD4+ T cells sorted from blood. Subset: CD45RA+ positively selected. The origin of the receptors is a man younger than 45 in good health.

This clone was seen just once. The gene calls are TRBV28 and TRBJ2-7; 7 positions agree with TRBD1. The CDR3 sequence is 15 residues long. Germline trimming cut 6 bases from V and 3 bases from J; bases unmatched to any gene: 11. CDR1 and CDR2 (germline): MDHEN, SYDVKM. This chain's CDR3 is CASSRLDRTIYEQYF. For the CDR3, the DNA is TGTGCCAGCAGCCGTCTGGACAGGACAATCTACGAGCAGTACTTC.

V usage is TRBV5-8 and J usage is TRBJ2-7; D is uncertain. Germline V gene data show CDR1 as SGHTS and CDR2 as YDEGEE. The ends were cut back, 4 bases at V and 5 bases at J, with 7 bases in the middle. This CDR3 region has 11 residues. The CDR3: CASSPRHEQYF. The CDR3 DNA is TGTGCCAGCAGCCCGCGCCACGAGCAGTACTTC.

The rearrangement links TRBV25-1 to TRBJ2-2; D is possibly TRBD1 or TRBD2 (6 bases each). The CDR3 sequence is 15 residues long. With 6 bases removed from V and 2 bases from J, the gap between germline ends came to 13 bases. From germline, CDR1 is MGHDK and CDR2 SYGVNS. The CDR3 sequence is CASSLFGGNTGELFF. CDR3 coding DNA: TGTGCCAGCAGCCTATTCGGGGGCAACACCGGGGAGCTGTTTTTT.

The gene calls are TRBV6-1 and TRBJ1-1; D remains unclear. Germline V gene sequence: CDR1 MNHNS, CDR2 SASEGT. CDR3 length: 14 residues. V was cut by 4 bases and J by 8 bases, with 17 bases left in between. CDR3 residues: CASSVAPGVTEAFF. In DNA, the CDR3 is TGTGCCAGCAGTGTAGCCCCAGGTGTTACGGAAGCTTTCTTT.

This chain uses TRBV5-1 with TRBJ2-7, with TRBD1 as a possible D gene (6 bases). The V gene's germline CDR1 is SGHRS and CDR2 YFSETQ. Trimming stripped 4 bases from V and 7 bases from J, with 27 bases between. The CDR3 totals 17 residues. The CDR3 reads CASSGGFGQAPWLEQYF. As DNA, the CDR3 is TGCGCCAGCAGCGGGGGCTTCGGGCAGGCCCCGTGGTTGGAGCAGTACTTC.

The chain uses TRBV4-1 and TRBJ2-3; 10 bases align to TRBD2. The CDR3 loop spans 16 amino acids. Germline loops: CDR1 MGHRA, CDR2 YSYEKL. V dropped 3 bases and J dropped 0; count of bases not matched to a gene: 3. The CDR3 is CASSHTSGISTDTQYF. The DNA of the CDR3 is TGCGCCAGCAGCCATACTAGCGGGATTAGCACAGATACGCAGTATTTT.

The chain has TRBV28 and TRBJ2-1; a possible D gene is TRBD2 (6 bases). The CDR3 extends over 16 amino acids. V was cut by 6 bases and J by 8 bases, with 23 bases left in between. Germline values: CDR1 MDHEN, CDR2 SYDVKM. The CDR3 protein is CASSRWGGKDVDEQFF. Written as DNA, the CDR3 is TGTGCCAGCAGCCGCTGGGGCGGGAAGGATGTCGATGAGCAGTTCTTC.

CDR3 coding DNA: TGTGCCAGCAATTCAGGACTAGCGGGAGCTTCCGAGCAGTACTTC. It yields the protein CASNSGLAGASEQYF. This chain joins TRBV2 and TRBJ2-7, with TRBD2 identical over 13 bases. Germline V gene data show CDR1 as SNHLY and CDR2 as FYNNEI. The V and J ends lost 7 bases and 6 bases, in that order; junction bases with no gene match: 9. The CDR3 is 15 residues long.

J is TRBJ2-3 and V is TRBV5-1, with TRBD2 matching over 8 bases. The CDR3 loop spans 15 amino acids. V was clipped by 2 bases and J by 3 bases; unmatched bases: 5. Germline lookup yields CDR1 SGHRS and CDR2 YFSETQ. The CDR3 nucleotides are TGCGCCAGCAGCTTTGGACTAGCTTTAACAGATACGCAGTATTTT. It encodes CASSFGLALTDTQYF.

J is TRBJ1-1 and V is TRBV5-1; D might be TRBD1 (5 bases). Trimming cost V 0 bases and J 8 bases, with 14 bases left between them. The CDR3 has 14 residues. CDR1 is SGHRS and CDR2 is YFSETQ in the germline V gene. The CDR3 sequence: CASSLVDSEGEAFF. CDR3 in DNA: TGCGCCAGCAGCTTGGTAGACAGCGAGGGAGAAGCTTTCTTT.

This chain links TRBV4-1 with TRBJ2-1, with TRBD2 matching 8 bases. CDR1 MGHRA and CDR2 YSYEKL come from the germline V gene. The CDR3 spans 16 residues. Trimming removed 5 bases from V and 9 bases from J; junction bases left unmatched: 15. The CDR3 here is CASSTEVGTRSPEQFF. The CDR3 nucleotides read TGCGCCAGCAGCACTGAAGTCGGGACTAGGAGCCCTGAGCAGTTCTTC.

The rearrangement uses TRBV6-5 and TRBJ1-1, with D perhaps TRBD1 (6 bases). Trimming removed 0 bases from V and 2 bases from J, with 10 bases in between. Germline V gene data show CDR1 as MNHEY and CDR2 as SVGAGI. CDR3 length: 15 amino acids. Written as DNA, the CDR3 is TGTGCCAGCAGTTACTCAGGGACACCTAACACTGAAGCTTTCTTT. It is translated as CASSYSGTPNTEAFF.

The gene calls are TRBV6-5 and TRBJ1-5; D is unresolved. Germline CDR1 reads MNHEY; CDR2 reads SVGAGI. The CDR3 totals 14 residues. V dropped 4 bases and J dropped 2 bases, with 9 bases sitting between them. The CDR3 loop is CASSSGFGNQPQHF. CDR3 nucleotides: TGTGCCAGCAGTTCTGGTTTTGGCAATCAGCCCCAGCATTTT.

The chain recombines TRBV28 with TRBJ2-3, with D uncertain. Trimming shortened V by 3 bases and J by 3 bases, and 4 bases separated the two germline ends. Germline V CDR1 and CDR2: MDHEN, SYDVKM. The CDR3 is 12 residues long. CDR3 in DNA: TGTGCCAGCAGTTTGGAGACAGATACGCAGTATTTT. The encoded protein is CASSLETDTQYF.

This clone was counted once. The chain joins TRBV5-1 to TRBJ2-7; D may be TRBD2 (6 bases). This CDR3 region has 15 residues. CDR1 and CDR2 (germline): SGHRS, YFSETQ. Between the trimmed V and J ends, which lost 0 bases and 0 bases, there was a span of 10 bases. DNA of the CDR3: TGCGCCAGCAGCTTGGACGGGGGAGGCTCCTACGAGCAGTACTTC. Translation gives CASSLDGGGSYEQYF.

This clone was seen only once. CDR3 amino acids: CASSESRGYSIQYF. The CDR3, as DNA: TGTGCCAGCAGTGAATCTCGGGGTTATAGCATTCAGTACTTC. The V call is TRBV25-1, the J call TRBJ2-4; maybe TRBD2 (5 bases). The V end lost 1 base, the J end lost 9 bases, and 13 bases lay between the germline ends. Germline V gives CDR1 MGHDK, CDR2 SYGVNS. The CDR3 covers 14 residues. The full variable domain, its missing parts supplied by reference TRBV25-1 and TRBJ2-4, is EADIYQTPRYLVIGTGKKITLECSQTMGHDKMYWYQQDPGMELHLIHYSYGVNSTEKGDLSSESTVSRIRTEHFPLTLESARPSHTSQYLCASSESRGYSIQYFGAGTRLSVL.

V is TRBV18 and J is TRBJ1-2, with TRBD1 matching 8 bases. The CDR3 is 16 amino acids. J lost 7 bases, V lost 3 bases, and 13 bases had no gene match. From germline, CDR1 is KGHSH and CDR2 LQKENI. Here the CDR3 DNA reads TGTGCCAGCTCACCGCCCCTCAGGGGGCTAGGAGTTGGCTACACCTTC. Amino acid sequence: CASSPPLRGLGVGYTF. Using reference TRBV18 and TRBJ1-2 for the parts outside the CDR3, the full variable domain is NAGVMQNPRHLVRRRGQEARLRCSPMKGHSHVYWYRQLPEEGLKFMVYLQKENIIDESGMPKERFSAEFPKEGPSILRIQQVVRGDSAAYFCASSPPLRGLGVGYTFGSGTRLTVV.

The chain carries TRBV30 and TRBJ2-7, with 7 nucleotides matching TRBD2. Germline loops: CDR1 GTSNPN, CDR2 SVGIG (reference sequence). The J segment lost 12 bases and the V segment lost 4 bases, leaving 9 bases of the junction unmatched. CDR3 length equals 11 residues. The CDR3 DNA reads TGTGCCTGGAAAAAGGTTAGCGGGCCGTACTTC. The encoded protein is CAWKKVSGPYF.

This chain joins TRBV7-9 and TRBJ2-7; 10 bases align to TRBD1. Germline V gene lookup returns CDR1 SEHNR and CDR2 FQNEAQ (reference sequence). CDR3 length: 14 amino acids. Losses at the gene ends were 4 bases for V and 8 bases for J; bases not matched to a gene: 8. The CDR3 DNA follows: TGTGCCAGCAGCTGGGACAGGGGTCCTGGTAAGCAGTACTTC. Translation gives CASSWDRGPGKQYF.

Comment on this clone: This sample also contains other DNA sequences that code for the same CDR3. This chain joins TRBV28 and TRBJ2-1; TRBD2 matches 9 bases. Germline V gene sequence: CDR1 MDHEN, CDR2 SYDVKM. Unmatched junction bases numbered 4, after V lost 3 bases and J lost 4 bases. The CDR3 extends over 15 amino acids. The DNA of the CDR3 is TGTGCCAGCAGTTTGGGCCTAGCGGGATACAATGAGCAGTTCTTC. It specifies CASSLGLAGYNEQFF.

The V gene is TRBV19, the J gene TRBJ1-5; D uncertain. Germline V gene lookup returns CDR1 LNHDA and CDR2 SQIVND (reference sequence). V was shortened by 4 bases and J by 7 bases, with 14 bases between the two germline ends. The CDR3 runs to 14 residues. CDR3 residues: CASSTRNKRQPQHF. The DNA of the CDR3 is TGTGCCAGTAGTACCAGAAACAAGCGGCAGCCCCAGCATTTT.

A single count supports this clone. The CDR3 spells CASSVSPDTYGYTF. In nucleotides, the CDR3 is TGTGCCAGCAGCGTCAGTCCGGACACCTATGGCTACACCTTC. V gene TRBV9 combines with J gene TRBJ1-2; maybe TRBD1 (5 bases). V was pared by 2 bases and J by 4 bases, with 12 bases between. The germline gives CDR1 SGDLS, CDR2 YYNGEE. This CDR3 spans 14 amino acids.

The chain recombines TRBV18 with TRBJ1-1; weak D call: TRBD1 (5 bases). CDR1 and CDR2 from the germline V gene are KGHSH and LQKENI. V dropped 2 bases and J dropped 3 bases, with 22 bases sitting between them. This CDR3 has 18 residues. This CDR3 reads CASSPSATGAGTYTEAFF. The CDR3 DNA reads TGTGCCAGCTCACCAAGCGCAACGGGTGCGGGGACGTACACTGAAGCTTTCTTT.

J is TRBJ2-3 and V is TRBV4-2; TRBD1 matches 7 bases. This CDR3 has 16 amino acids. V shed 0 bases, J shed 1 base, and the junction held 4 bases outside the gene matches. Germline V CDR1 and CDR2: LGHNA, YNFKEQ. CDR3 sequence: CASSQEGQLGTDTQYF. Written as DNA, the CDR3 is TGTGCCAGCAGCCAAGAGGGACAGTTAGGCACAGATACGCAGTATTTT.

The V and J genes are TRBV28 and TRBJ2-5; perhaps D is TRBD1 or TRBD2 (6 bases each). CDR1 and CDR2 from the germline V gene are MDHEN and SYDVKM. Trimming removed 11 bases at V and 1 base at J, with 14 bases between. This CDR3 contains 13 residues. CDR3 amino acids: CALRGAAQETQYF. CDR3 DNA sequence: TGTGCCCTAAGGGGGGCAGCCCAAGAGACCCAGTACTTC.

The chain has TRBV9 and TRBJ1-2, with 7 bases fitting TRBD1. From germline, CDR1 is SGDLS and CDR2 YYNGEE. V lost 2 bases to trimming and J lost 0 bases; unmatched junction nucleotides: 4. The CDR3 loop spans 15 amino acids. The CDR3 DNA reads TGTGCCAGCAGCGTCGTGGGACAGTCTAACTATGGCTACACCTTC. It translates to CASSVVGQSNYGYTF.

This clone came up a few times. Additional DNA sequences in this sample encode the identical CDR3. The rearrangement joins TRBV5-1 to TRBJ1-2; TRBD1 agrees at 7 bases. V lost 0 bases and J lost 1; bases outside the gene matches: 0. The CDR3 loop spans 14 amino acids. Germline V gene lookup returns CDR1 SGHRS and CDR2 YFSETQ. CDR3 in amino acids: CASSLGQGNYGYTF. In DNA form, the CDR3 reads TGCGCCAGCAGCTTGGGACAGGGTAACTATGGCTACACCTTC.